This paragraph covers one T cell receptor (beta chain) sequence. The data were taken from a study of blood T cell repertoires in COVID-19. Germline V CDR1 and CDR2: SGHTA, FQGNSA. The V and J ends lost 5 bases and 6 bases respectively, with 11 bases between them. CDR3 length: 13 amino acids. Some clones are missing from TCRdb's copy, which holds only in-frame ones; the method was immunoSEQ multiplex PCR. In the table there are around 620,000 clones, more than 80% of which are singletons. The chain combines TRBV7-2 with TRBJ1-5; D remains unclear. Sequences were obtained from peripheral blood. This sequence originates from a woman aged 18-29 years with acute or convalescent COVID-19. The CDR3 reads CASSPHRGQPQHF. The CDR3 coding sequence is TGTGCCAGCAGCCCCCACCGGGGTCAGCCCCAGCATTTT.